This T cell receptor beta chain comes out of a study of T cell changes during pregnancy in multiple sclerosis. The V segment lost 4 bases and the J segment 6 bases; nucleotides outside the gene matches: 7. The V gene's germline CDR1 is SGHRS and CDR2 YFSETQ. This CDR3 is 14 amino acids long. Sequencing used immunoSEQ multiplex PCR; TCRdb keeps in-frame clones, though not all of them. The profile covers tens of thousands of clones, with roughly 90% appearing a single time and roughly 0.7% taken by the ten largest. The sequence derives from a female donor with multiple sclerosis, enrolled in a pregnancy study. Sequences were derived from CD4+ T cells from peripheral blood mononuclear cells, sampled in the first trimester of pregnancy. The V gene is TRBV5-1, the J gene TRBJ2-7, with TRBD1 identical over 10 bases. In DNA, the CDR3 is TGCGCCAGCAGCCCTGAGGGACAGGGGTTCGAGCAGTACTTC. Translating gives CASSPEGQGFEQYF.